This record covers a single T cell receptor (beta chain). Its antigen is as yet unknown. Other DNA sequences in the sample encode the same CDR3. The CDR3 is 13 amino acids. V was pared by 3 bases and J by 1 base, with 7 bases between. CDR1 is MNHEY, CDR2 SMNVEV, per germline (reference sequence). Naive CD8 isolation took CD45RO-negative cells positively selected for CCR7 and excluded terminally differentiated effector memory CD45RA+ cells. The data originate from a study of shared clonotypes between healthy human individuals. Turning to the study itself: A few men and two women, aged 18 to 49, were donors.

Findings and caveats of the study: Blood was the only sampled material, and tissue repertoires likely differ.

For each subset, genomic DNA was distributed in equal portions over several immunoSEQ plates. Study processing details: Filtering differed, since immunoSEQ gave only junction sequences and no quality scores. TCRdb's copy holds only in-frame clones and misses some; the assay was immunoSEQ multiplex PCR. V, J and clone size are those of that table, while D and trimming were read from the DNA. The data hold 550,000 to 600,000 clones, with about 98% observed a single time. The sequenced sample was naive CD8+ T cells sorted from blood. This receptor was taken from a man aged 30-40 years in good health. The genes are TRBV27 and TRBJ2-7, with D unresolved. CDR3 protein: CASSFLGSYEQYF. The CDR3 region has the DNA TGTGCCAGCAGTTTCCTAGGGTCCTACGAGCAGTACTTC.